A single sample gave rise to the 2 T cell receptor beta chains below, sequenced in a study of shared clonotypes between healthy human individuals. TCRdb's copy holds only in-frame clones and misses some; the assay was immunoSEQ multiplex PCR. The data show 850,000 to 1,200,000 clones, about 80% seen once. Material: memory CD4+ T cells sorted from blood. As for subset: CD45RA-negative fraction. The receptors here all came from a man aged 18 to 30 in good health.

This clone was seen more than once but under ten times. This sequence joins TRBV14 and TRBJ1-3; 7 positions agree with TRBD1. From germline, CDR1 is SGHDN and CDR2 FVKESK. The CDR3 has 12 amino acids. Trimming removed 6 bases from V and 8 bases from J; junction bases left unmatched: 4. CDR3 DNA sequence: TGTGCCAGCAGACAACAGGGGTACACCATATATTTT. This gives the protein CASRQQGYTIYF.

In this sample, this clone turned up a few times. The chain combines TRBV19 with TRBJ1-1; D unclear. Germline assignment: CDR1 LNHDA and CDR2 SQIVND (reference sequence). V gave up 6 bases and J gave up 6 bases, with 14 bases separating them. This CDR3 comprises 13 residues. DNA for the CDR3: TGTGCCAGTAGGGCCCACGGGGAAGCTGAAGCTTTCTTT. Protein sequence: CASRAHGEAEAFF.